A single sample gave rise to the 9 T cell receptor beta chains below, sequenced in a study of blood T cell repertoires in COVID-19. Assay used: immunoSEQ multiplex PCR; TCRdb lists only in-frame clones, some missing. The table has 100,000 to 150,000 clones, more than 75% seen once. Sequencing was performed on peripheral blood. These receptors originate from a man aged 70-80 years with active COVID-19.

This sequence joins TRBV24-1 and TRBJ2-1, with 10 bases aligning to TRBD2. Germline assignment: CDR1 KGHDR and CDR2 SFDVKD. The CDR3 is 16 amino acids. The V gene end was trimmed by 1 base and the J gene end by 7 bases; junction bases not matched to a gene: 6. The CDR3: CATSDFSGRAMNEQFF. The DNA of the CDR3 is TGTGCCACCAGTGATTTCAGCGGGAGGGCCATGAATGAGCAGTTCTTC.

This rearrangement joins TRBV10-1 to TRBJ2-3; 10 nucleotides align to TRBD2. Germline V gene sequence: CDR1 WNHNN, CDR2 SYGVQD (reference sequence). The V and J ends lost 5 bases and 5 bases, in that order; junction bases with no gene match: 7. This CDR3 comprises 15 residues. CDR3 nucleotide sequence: TGCGCCAGCAGTCCCAGCGGGAGGGCCATAGATACGCAGTATTTT. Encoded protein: CASSPSGRAIDTQYF.

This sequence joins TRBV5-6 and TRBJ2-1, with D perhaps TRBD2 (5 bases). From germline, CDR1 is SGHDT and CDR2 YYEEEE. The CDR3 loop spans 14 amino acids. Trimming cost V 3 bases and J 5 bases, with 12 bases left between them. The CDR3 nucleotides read TGTGCCAGCAGCTGGTTGGACGGGAACAATGAGCAGTTCTTC. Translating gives CASSWLDGNNEQFF.

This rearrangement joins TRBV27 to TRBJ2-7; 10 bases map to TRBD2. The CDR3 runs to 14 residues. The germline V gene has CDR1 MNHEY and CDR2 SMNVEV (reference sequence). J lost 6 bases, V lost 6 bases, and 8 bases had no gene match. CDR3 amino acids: CASRTSGKTGEQYF. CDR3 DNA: TGTGCCAGCAGAACTAGCGGGAAGACTGGCGAGCAGTACTTC.

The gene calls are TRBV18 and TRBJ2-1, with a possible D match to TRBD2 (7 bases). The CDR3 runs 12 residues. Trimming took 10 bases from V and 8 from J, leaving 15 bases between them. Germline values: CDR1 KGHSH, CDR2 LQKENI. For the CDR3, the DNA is TGTGCCACGACGGGGGCGGGGGATGAGCAGTTCTTC. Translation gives CATTGAGDEQFF.

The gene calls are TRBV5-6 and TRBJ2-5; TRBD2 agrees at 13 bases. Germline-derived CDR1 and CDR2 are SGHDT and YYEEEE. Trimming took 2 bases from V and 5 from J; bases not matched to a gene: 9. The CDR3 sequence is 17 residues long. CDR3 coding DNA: TGTGCCAGCAGCTTCGGACTAGCGGGAGAGGGTGGGGAGACCCAGTACTTC. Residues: CASSFGLAGEGGETQYF.

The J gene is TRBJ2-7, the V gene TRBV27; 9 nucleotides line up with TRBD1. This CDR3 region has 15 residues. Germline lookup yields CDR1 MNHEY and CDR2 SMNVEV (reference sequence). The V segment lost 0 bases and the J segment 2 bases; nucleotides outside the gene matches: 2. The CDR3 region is CASSLSGQGPYEQYF. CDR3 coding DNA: TGTGCCAGCAGTTTATCGGGACAGGGCCCCTACGAGCAGTACTTC.

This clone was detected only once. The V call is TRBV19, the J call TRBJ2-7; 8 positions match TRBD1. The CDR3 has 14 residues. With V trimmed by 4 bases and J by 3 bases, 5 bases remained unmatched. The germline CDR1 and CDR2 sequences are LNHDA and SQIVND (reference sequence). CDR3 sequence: CASSTPTGVYEQYF. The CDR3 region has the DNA TGTGCCAGTAGTACCCCGACAGGGGTCTACGAGCAGTACTTC.

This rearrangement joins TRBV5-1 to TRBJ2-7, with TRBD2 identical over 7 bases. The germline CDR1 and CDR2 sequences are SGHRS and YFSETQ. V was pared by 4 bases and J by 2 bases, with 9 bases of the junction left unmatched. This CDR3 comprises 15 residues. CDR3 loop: CASSDPGGSPYEQYF. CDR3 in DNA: TGCGCCAGCAGCGACCCGGGGGGAAGCCCCTACGAGCAGTACTTC.